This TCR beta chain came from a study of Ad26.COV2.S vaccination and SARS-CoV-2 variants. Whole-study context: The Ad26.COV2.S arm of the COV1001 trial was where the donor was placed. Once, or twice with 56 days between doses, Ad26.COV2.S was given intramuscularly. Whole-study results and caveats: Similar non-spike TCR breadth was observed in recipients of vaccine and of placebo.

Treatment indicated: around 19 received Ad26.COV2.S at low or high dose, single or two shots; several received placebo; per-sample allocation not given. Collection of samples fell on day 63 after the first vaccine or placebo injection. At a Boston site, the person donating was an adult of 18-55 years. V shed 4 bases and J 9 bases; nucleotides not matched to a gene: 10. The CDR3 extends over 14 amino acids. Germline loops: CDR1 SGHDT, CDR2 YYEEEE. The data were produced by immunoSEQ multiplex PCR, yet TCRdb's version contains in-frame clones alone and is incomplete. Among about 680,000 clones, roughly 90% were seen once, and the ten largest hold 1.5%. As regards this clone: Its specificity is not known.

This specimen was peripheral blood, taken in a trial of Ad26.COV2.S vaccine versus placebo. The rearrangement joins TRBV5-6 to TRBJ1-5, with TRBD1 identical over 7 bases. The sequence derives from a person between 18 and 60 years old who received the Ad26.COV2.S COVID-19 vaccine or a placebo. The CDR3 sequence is CASSQGGVWGPQHF. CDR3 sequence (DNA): TGTGCCAGCAGCCAGGGGGGAGTTTGGGGGCCCCAGCATTTT.